What follows describes a single T cell receptor beta chain. Original data processing: Amplified reference gene primers provided the basis for estimating nucleated cell counts. Sequencing was performed with immunoSEQ multiplex PCR; in TCRdb, only in-frame clones are kept and a portion is missing. V and J calls and clone size come straight from that table; D and trimming were deduced from the DNA. Of about 33,000 clones listed, about 79% were seen once; the top ten hold 10% to 15%. This specimen belongs to a study of blood T cell repertoires in COVID-19. Study in general: The United States, Italy and Spain provided the acute and convalescent COVID-19 samples. T cells, B-cell-depleted T cells, or PBMCs supplied cDNA or gDNA.

CDR3 length: 16 residues. Germline values: CDR1 SNHLY, CDR2 FYNNEI. V was shortened by 3 bases and J by 1 base, with 13 bases between the two germline ends. The V gene is TRBV2, the J gene TRBJ1-5, with D uncertain. Sequencing input: peripheral blood. The clonotype was recovered from a human donor in a cohort sampled during active COVID-19. The CDR3 bases are TGTGCCAGCAGTGATGTGGCTTATTTGAGCAATCAGCCCCAGCATTTT. Translated, it gives CASSDVAYLSNQPQHF.